Below, 21 T cell receptor beta chains from the same sample are listed, as sequenced in a study of blood T cell repertoires in COVID-19. Profiling relied on immunoSEQ multiplex PCR, and the TCRdb table lists in-frame clones only, not all of them. Of under 300,000 clones listed, 70% to 90% were seen once; the top ten hold 3%. Sequenced material: peripheral blood. The receptor set was obtained from a woman aged 25 to 39 with active or convalescent COVID-19.

This chain uses TRBV27 with TRBJ2-3; 7 nucleotides align to TRBD2. Germline loops: CDR1 MNHEY, CDR2 SMNVEV (reference sequence). The junction had 5 bases not matched to a gene; V was cut back by 0 bases and J by 2 bases. This CDR3 has 16 amino acids. CDR3 sequence (DNA): TGTGCCAGCAGTTTATCTGCGGGGGTCTACACAGATACGCAGTATTTT. Amino acids: CASSLSAGVYTDTQYF.

This rearrangement joins TRBV5-4 to TRBJ1-2; TRBD1 agrees at 7 bases. CDR3 size: 14 residues. The germline gives CDR1 SGHNT, CDR2 YYREEE (reference sequence). J lost 2 bases, V lost 4 bases, and 5 bases had no gene match. As DNA, the CDR3 is TGTGCCAGCAGCCCACTACAGGGGAACTATGGCTACACCTTC. It encodes CASSPLQGNYGYTF.

This clone was observed a handful of times. The chain recombines TRBV10-1 with TRBJ2-1, with D possibly being TRBD2 (6 bases). Per germline, CDR1 WNHNN and CDR2 SYGVQD (reference sequence). Trimming stripped 2 bases from V and 2 bases from J, with 13 bases between. This CDR3 has 16 residues. The CDR3: CASSEPPSATYNEQFF. The DNA for the CDR3 is TGCGCCAGCAGTGAGCCCCCTAGCGCTACCTACAATGAGCAGTTCTTC.

This clone has a single count. CDR3 sequence reads: CASREQGRPPDTQYF. In DNA form, the CDR3 reads TGTGCCAGTAGAGAACAGGGGCGCCCCCCGGATACGCAGTATTTT. This chain joins TRBV19 and TRBJ2-3; TRBD1 matches at 7 bases. The CDR3 consists of 15 residues. The J segment lost 6 bases and the V segment lost 6 bases, leaving 12 bases of the junction unmatched. The germline gives CDR1 LNHDA, CDR2 SQIVND (reference sequence).

The chain combines TRBV9 with TRBJ1-5; D call uncertain. The CDR3 is 14 residues long. From germline, CDR1 is SGDLS and CDR2 YYNGEE. Deletions cut 10 bases from V and 6 bases from J, with 20 bases between. The CDR3 reads CAPARGGRIQPQHF. Here the CDR3 DNA reads TGTGCCCCCGCGCGTGGAGGCAGGATTCAGCCCCAGCATTTT. Combining the CDR3 with reference TRBV9 and TRBJ1-5 gives the whole variable domain DSGVTQTPKHLITATGQRVTLRCSPRSGDLSVYWYQQSLDQGLQFLIQYYNGEERAKGNILERFSAQQFPDLHSELNLSSLELGDSALYFCAPARGGRIQPQHFGDGTRLSIL.

This chain connects TRBV5-4 to TRBJ2-1; D remains ambiguous. The germline V and J ends were trimmed by 2 bases and 6 bases, with 9 bases remaining between them. The CDR3 runs 13 residues. Germline CDR1 and CDR2: SGHNT and YYREEE (reference sequence). The CDR3 sequence is CASSLRRSNEQFF. The CDR3 DNA reads as TGTGCCAGCAGCTTACGTCGGTCCAATGAGCAGTTCTTC.

The chain recombines TRBV5-1 with TRBJ1-3; 10 bases align to TRBD1. Germline CDR1 SGHRS, CDR2 YFSETQ. CDR3 length: 14 amino acids. After removal of 4 bases from V and 8 bases from J, the junction contained 6 bases not matched to a gene. The CDR3 protein is CASSGGTGDDTIYF. CDR3 sequence (DNA): TGCGCCAGCAGCGGAGGGACAGGGGATGACACCATATATTTT.

V usage is TRBV15 and J usage is TRBJ1-6, with 7 nucleotides matching TRBD1. In germline, CDR1 is LNHNV, CDR2 YYDKDF (reference sequence). CDR3 length: 14 residues. V shed 0 bases, J shed 7 bases, and the junction held 0 bases outside the gene matches. The DNA of the CDR3 is TGTGCCACCAGCAGAGAAGGGGGCAATTCACCCCTCCACTTT. It codes for CATSREGGNSPLHF.

The chain is built from TRBV6-5 and TRBJ1-1, with D maybe TRBD1 (5 bases). Germline loops: CDR1 MNHEY, CDR2 SVGAGI. V shed 8 bases and J shed 4 bases, with 17 bases lying between them. The CDR3 contains 14 residues. As DNA, the CDR3 is TGTGCCAGCTTCACTACGGGGGGACTCACTGAAGCTTTCTTT. Residues: CASFTTGGLTEAFF.

The chain carries TRBV9 and TRBJ2-7; 9 bases map to TRBD2. This CDR3 has 15 amino acids. CDR1 and CDR2 (germline): SGDLS, YYNGEE. With 0 bases clipped from V and 6 bases from J, the junction kept 7 bases outside the gene matches. This chain's CDR3 is CASSVEDSGGREQYF. The CDR3 DNA follows: TGTGCCAGCAGCGTAGAAGATAGCGGGGGTCGCGAGCAGTACTTC.

The rearrangement uses TRBV28 and TRBJ2-7; TRBD1 matches at 11 bases. V shed 7 bases, J shed 6 bases, and the junction held 8 bases outside the gene matches. The CDR3 sequence is 14 residues long. The germline V gene has CDR1 MDHEN and CDR2 SYDVKM. The CDR3 spells CASTPGQGAVEQYF. CDR3 in DNA: TGTGCCAGCACCCCTGGACAGGGGGCCGTCGAGCAGTACTTC.

The CDR3 region is CASSSYPPGTANTGELFF. In DNA form, the CDR3 reads TGTGCCAGCAGTTCCTATCCCCCCGGGACAGCGAACACCGGGGAGCTGTTTTTT. J is TRBJ2-2 and V is TRBV28; 7 bases match TRBD1. V shed 4 bases, J shed 0 bases, and the junction held 11 bases outside the gene matches. In germline, CDR1 is MDHEN, CDR2 SYDVKM. The CDR3 runs 18 residues.

The V gene is TRBV27, the J gene TRBJ1-1, with D uncertain. Germline loops: CDR1 MNHEY, CDR2 SMNVEV (reference sequence). V lost 2 bases and J lost 7, with 11 bases in between. This CDR3 has 13 residues. In DNA, the CDR3 is TGTGCCAGCAGTTTAAGGACTTGGAGTGAAGCTTTCTTT. Amino acids: CASSLRTWSEAFF.

The V call is TRBV5-1, the J call TRBJ2-1; 12 nucleotides match TRBD2. V shed 0 bases and J 6 bases; nucleotides not matched to a gene: 7. There are 17 residues in the CDR3. Per germline, CDR1 SGHRS and CDR2 YFSETQ. CDR3 in DNA: TGCGCCAGCAGCTTGGGTCTAGCGGGGGGGCCGGTCAATGAGCAGTTCTTC. Protein: CASSLGLAGGPVNEQFF.

The chain uses TRBV5-8 and TRBJ1-4; TRBD1 aligns across 7 bases. The CDR3 totals 18 residues. Germline V gene sequence: CDR1 SGHTS, CDR2 YDEGEE. V was pared by 4 bases and J by 6 bases, with 18 bases of the junction left unmatched. CDR3 region: CASSTPHRARDSDEKLFF. The DNA of the CDR3 is TGTGCCAGCAGCACGCCCCATCGGGCAAGGGACAGCGATGAAAAACTGTTTTTT.

V is TRBV3-1 (or the pseudogene TRBV3-2) and J is TRBJ2-5; the D gene is possibly TRBD1 (6 bases). The ends were cut back, 0 bases at V and 1 base at J, with 12 bases in the middle. CDR3 length: 16 residues. CDR1 LGHDT and CDR2 YNNKEL come from the germline V gene (reference sequence). CDR3 protein: CASSQDRLGGQETQYF. The CDR3 nucleotides read TGTGCCAGCAGCCAAGATCGCTTAGGGGGCCAAGAGACCCAGTACTTC.

This rearrangement joins TRBV5-6 to TRBJ1-4; 9 positions agree with TRBD1. The germline gives CDR1 SGHDT, CDR2 YYEEEE. V lost 4 bases and J lost 7; bases outside the gene matches: 14. CDR3 length: 17 residues. CDR3 nucleotides: TGTGCCAGCAGCCAAGGTAAAACAGGGGGCCGTACTGAAAAACTGTTTTTT. It codes for CASSQGKTGGRTEKLFF.

The CDR3 region has the DNA TGCGCCAGCAGCGCGGGTGCTAGCACAGATACGCAGTATTTT. Protein product: CASSAGASTDTQYF. The chain has TRBV5-1 and TRBJ2-3, with D possibly matching TRBD2 (5 bases). Germline V CDR1 and CDR2: SGHRS, YFSETQ. The CDR3 is made up of 14 amino acids. V dropped 4 bases and J dropped 0 bases, with 9 bases sitting between them.

The rearrangement links TRBV30 to TRBJ2-2; D possibly corresponds to TRBD1 (5 bases). V lost 4 bases and J 5 bases, leaving 14 bases between the germline ends. CDR3 length: 14 amino acids. Germline CDR1 GTSNPN, CDR2 SVGIG (reference sequence). Written as DNA, the CDR3 is TGTGCCTGGAATCGACAGAGCCGGACCGGGGAGCTGTTTTTT. Translated: CAWNRQSRTGELFF.

The rearrangement uses TRBV6-1 and TRBJ2-1, with D possibly being TRBD1 (5 bases). The CDR3 has 13 residues. Per the germline V gene, CDR1 is MNHNS and CDR2 is SASEGT. V lost 3 bases, J lost 2 bases, and 5 bases lay in between. CDR3 region: CASSETAYNEQFF. In DNA form, the CDR3 reads TGTGCCAGCAGTGAGACAGCCTACAATGAGCAGTTCTTC.

The rearrangement joins TRBV6-2 or TRBV6-3 to TRBJ1-2; possibly TRBD1 for D (6 bases). The CDR3 length is 13 residues. Trimming removed 5 bases at V and 4 bases at J, with 11 bases between. Looked up from germline, CDR1 is MNHEY and CDR2 is SVGEGT. The CDR3 spells CASSRTVFYGYTF. As DNA, the CDR3 is TGTGCCAGCAGTCGGACAGTTTTCTATGGCTACACCTTC.